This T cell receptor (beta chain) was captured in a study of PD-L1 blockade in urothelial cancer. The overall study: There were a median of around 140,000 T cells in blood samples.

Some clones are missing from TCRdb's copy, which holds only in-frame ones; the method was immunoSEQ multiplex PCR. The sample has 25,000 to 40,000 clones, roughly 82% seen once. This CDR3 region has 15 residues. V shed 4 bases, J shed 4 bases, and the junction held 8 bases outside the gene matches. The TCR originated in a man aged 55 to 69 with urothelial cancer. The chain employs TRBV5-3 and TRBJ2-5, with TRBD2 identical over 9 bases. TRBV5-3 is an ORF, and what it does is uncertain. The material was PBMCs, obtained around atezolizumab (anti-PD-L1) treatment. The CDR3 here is CARSPALLAGETQYF. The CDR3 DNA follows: TGTGCCAGAAGCCCCGCCTTACTAGCGGGAGAGACCCAGTACTTC.